This TCR beta chain derives from a study of shared clonotypes between healthy human individuals (TCRdb year 2020). For context, the study as a whole: Two women and a few men aged 18 to 49 years were included in the cohort. For each donor, CD4 naive and CD4 memory were each given three plates, CD8 naive was given two plates, and CD8 memory was given one plate. To estimate repertoire size and how much clonotypes are shared between individuals, the study performed deep sequencing of blood TCR repertoires from five healthy adults. Libraries were prepared and TCR repertoires were sequenced by different laboratories using diverse techniques, in order to increase sequencing depth and limit assay-specific biases. Each donor's leukapheresis produced roughly between roughly 0.85 and 9 billion PBMCs. Study-wide conclusions, independent of this receptor: Sampling was limited to blood, and TCR repertoires in tissue likely differ from TCR repertoires in blood. The small number of donors limited the genetic and exposure-history diversity represented. Pairwise subsampling led to the expectation that sequencing depth would affect the degree of clonotype sharing among donors. Even with the large sequencing depth, rarefaction of the sorted-subset datasets indicated that sequencing was incomplete. Across a few donors, approximately 5% of naive CD4, roughly 3.5% of naive CD8, about 2.3% of memory CD4, and 0.4% of memory CD8 clonotypes were shared. Higher generation probabilities were observed for clonotypes shared by all four sorted-subset donors than for non-shared clonotypes. Naive subsets generally had larger estimated clonotype richness than memory subsets did.

The donors were healthy, HIV-negative adults with no recently reported acute infections or vaccinations. Every donor was a Caucasian adult living in Nashville, Tennessee, USA. CD4+ T cells were enriched by magnetic negative selection; naive cells were then positively selected on CD45RA, and the negative fraction formed the memory subset. Blood was obtained by leukapheresis, after which PBMCs were separated by Ficoll-Histopaque density gradient centrifugation and cryopreserved in liquid nitrogen vapor phase. Analytical flow cytometry was used to check the purity and quantity of every magnetically sorted T cell population. Genomic DNA was isolated from each sorted fraction and quantified by UV absorbance on a Nanodrop 2000c. Details on this clone: Its target antigen remains unknown. Per-base qualities were not stored, and no clone one base away is much larger.

Spanning cysteine to phenylalanine, the CDR3 consists of 15 amino acids. Only the CDR3 region is kept as DNA, spanning 45 bases read in frame from base 1. TCR CDR3 regions were amplified from genomic DNA by multiplex PCR using the deep immunoSEQ assay. Genomic DNA extracted from each cell subset was distributed evenly over all wells of several immunoSEQ 96-well plates, and each plate served as one replicate. Each replicate PCR for sorted subsets received around 200 ng genomic DNA, equal to roughly 29,000 T cell genomes. The purified libraries were quantified using a Qubit 3.0 fluorometer, sized with a Bioanalyzer 2100, and then quantified again using the KAPA Library Quantification kit. A separate single-read 150-cycle Illumina NextSeq 550 flow cell was used to sequence each immunoSEQ 96-well plate. On the authors' methods: Because the immunoSEQ output included only junctional sequences and no quality scores, the filtering could not be the same as the filtering used for full-length reads. To assign V/J genes and CDR3, sequences were annotated against IMGT germline references using PyIR, a Python wrapper for IgBLAST v1.9. Any read was removed if the V/J assignment was weak (E-value above 1e-6), the CDR3 was missing, or the read contained stop codons, out-of-frame junctions, or ambiguous translated residues. A V3J clonotype was defined by an identical inferred V gene, J gene, and CDR3 amino acid sequence. To compute the percentage overlap between repertoires, the number of shared unique clonotypes was divided by the size of the smaller repertoire. Richness of each repertoire was evaluated using RTK rarefaction, the Chao1 estimator, and Recon v2.1 estimates of unobserved clonotypes. OLGA was used to compute generation probabilities for all TCRbeta clonotypes that the gDNA method yielded from a handful of donors. Imported from immuneACCESS, the table was reduced by TCRdb to in-frame sequences with V and J called. These copies leave out some clones; in studies compared against another copy, an unresolved V gene accounts for under half, and the cause of the remainder is not known. That table supplies the V and J calls and clone size; D and trimming were determined from the DNA. The sample contains about 2.3 million clones, approximately 93% of them found a single time. The ten largest make up about 0.41% of the sample.

The sequencing sample was made of naive CD4+ T cells from PBMCs. Sample cell subset or site, as interpreted from the label and publication: CD45RA+ positively selected. This TCR was sampled from a young man in good health. Some clones in this sample may be carry-over from other donors' samples. The V and J genes are TRBV21-1 and TRBJ2-5; the D call in the table, TRBD1, was not verified against the DNA. TRBV21-1 counts as a pseudogene. CDR3 reads: CASSAKVGAQETQYF. The DNA sequence is given as TGTGCCAGCAGTGCTAAAGTGGGGGCACAAGAGACCCAGTACTTC.